This T cell receptor beta chain was documented in a study of T cells of healthy individuals. TCRdb ran MiXCR on the 5' RACE reads and lists one entry per CDR3 protein. The sample yields some 100,000 distinct CDR3 sequences, approximately 15% seen once. The V gene's germline CDR1 is SQVTM and CDR2 ANQGSEA. The CDR3 runs 15 residues. This clonotype was seen more than once but under ten times. A junction end diverges from the germline sequence, so it may reflect a read error. This rearrangement joins TRBV29-1 to TRBJ2-1; 10 bases line up with TRBD2. The TCR comes from a human donor in good health. This chain's CDR3 is CSAERLAGVLYEQFF. The CDR3 DNA reads TGCAGCGCTGAACGGCTAGCGGGAGTCTTATATGAGCAGTTCTTC.